This TCR beta chain was found in a study of blood T cell repertoires in COVID-19. Overall study: Samples of COVID-19 (acute and convalescent) were obtained from the United States, Italy and Spain. Sources were T cells, B-cell-depleted T cells, or PBMCs; the material itself was cDNA or gDNA.

As processed by the authors: Amplification with reference gene primers provided the estimates of nucleated cell counts. Clones were read by immunoSEQ multiplex PCR, and TCRdb kept only the in-frame ones, dropping some. V and J calls plus clone size are reproduced from that table; the DNA served to infer D and trimming. The sample carries roughly 120,000 clones, around 89% recorded once. The CDR3 is 15 residues long. CDR1 is SGHNT and CDR2 is YYREEE in the germline V gene (reference sequence). The germline V and J ends were trimmed by 0 bases and 1 base, with 10 bases remaining between them. This TCR was sampled from a woman in her 50s with acute or convalescent COVID-19. Material: peripheral blood. This sequence joins TRBV5-4 and TRBJ1-1; D gene ambiguous. The CDR3 DNA reads TGTGCCAGCAGCTTGGTAGGGAGGAGGAACACTGAAGCTTTCTTT. It yields the protein CASSLVGRRNTEAFF.